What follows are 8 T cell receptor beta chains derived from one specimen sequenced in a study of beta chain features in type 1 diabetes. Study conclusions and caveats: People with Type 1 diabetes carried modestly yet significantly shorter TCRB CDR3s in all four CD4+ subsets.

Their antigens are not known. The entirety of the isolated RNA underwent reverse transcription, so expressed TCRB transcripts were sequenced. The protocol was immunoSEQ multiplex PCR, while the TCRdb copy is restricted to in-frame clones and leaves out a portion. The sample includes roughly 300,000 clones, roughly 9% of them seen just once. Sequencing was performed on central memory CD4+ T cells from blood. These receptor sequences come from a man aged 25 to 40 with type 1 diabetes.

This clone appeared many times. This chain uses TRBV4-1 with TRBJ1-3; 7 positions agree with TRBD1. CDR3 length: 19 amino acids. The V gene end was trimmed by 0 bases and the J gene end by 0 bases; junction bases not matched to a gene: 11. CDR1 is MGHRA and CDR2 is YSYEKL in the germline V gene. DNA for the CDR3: TGCGCCAGCAGCCAAGAACCCGGGACAGACGTTAACTCTGGAAACACCATATATTTT. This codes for CASSQEPGTDVNSGNTIYF.

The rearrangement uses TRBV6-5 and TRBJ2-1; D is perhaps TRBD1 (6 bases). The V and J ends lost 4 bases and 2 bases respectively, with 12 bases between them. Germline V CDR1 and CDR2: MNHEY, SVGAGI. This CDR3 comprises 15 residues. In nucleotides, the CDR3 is TGTGCCAGCAGTTGGAGTCGGACAGCCTACAATGAGCAGTTCTTC. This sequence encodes CASSWSRTAYNEQFF.

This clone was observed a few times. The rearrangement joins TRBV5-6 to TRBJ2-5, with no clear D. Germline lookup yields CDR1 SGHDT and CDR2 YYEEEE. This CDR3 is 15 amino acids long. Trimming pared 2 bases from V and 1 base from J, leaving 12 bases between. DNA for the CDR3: TGTGCCAGCAGCTTTGGACCGACATTCCAAGAGACCCAGTACTTC. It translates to CASSFGPTFQETQYF.

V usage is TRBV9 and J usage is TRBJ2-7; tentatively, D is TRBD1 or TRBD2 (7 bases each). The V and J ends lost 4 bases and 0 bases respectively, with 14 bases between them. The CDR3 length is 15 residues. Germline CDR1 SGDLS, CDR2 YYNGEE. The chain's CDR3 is CASSPQGGSSYEQYF. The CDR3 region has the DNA TGTGCCAGCAGCCCCCAGGGGGGGAGCTCCTACGAGCAGTACTTC.

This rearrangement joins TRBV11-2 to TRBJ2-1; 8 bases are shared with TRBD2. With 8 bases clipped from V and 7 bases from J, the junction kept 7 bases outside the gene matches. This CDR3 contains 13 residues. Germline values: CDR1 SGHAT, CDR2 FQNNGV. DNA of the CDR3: TGTGCCAGCGGTCGGGGGACTAGAAATGAGCAGTTCTTC. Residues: CASGRGTRNEQFF. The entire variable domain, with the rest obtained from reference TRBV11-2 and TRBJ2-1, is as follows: EAGVAQSPRYKIIEKRQSVAFWCNPISGHATLYWYQQILGQGPKLLIQFQNNGVVDDSQLPKDRFSAERLKGVDSTLKIQPAKLEDSAVYLCASGRGTRNEQFFGPGTRLTVL.

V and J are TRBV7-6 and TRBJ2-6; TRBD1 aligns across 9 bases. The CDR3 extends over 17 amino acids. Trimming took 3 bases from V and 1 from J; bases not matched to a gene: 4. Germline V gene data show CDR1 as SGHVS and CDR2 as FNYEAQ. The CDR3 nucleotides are TGTGCCAGCAGCTTCGGACAGGGGCGGTCTGGGGCCAACGTCCTGACTTTC. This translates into CASSFGQGRSGANVLTF.

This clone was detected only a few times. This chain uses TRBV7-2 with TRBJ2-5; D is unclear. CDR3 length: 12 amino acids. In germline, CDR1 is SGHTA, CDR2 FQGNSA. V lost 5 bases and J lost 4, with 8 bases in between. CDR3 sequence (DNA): TGTGCCAGCAGCGGCAACCTAGAGACCCAGTACTTC. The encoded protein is CASSGNLETQYF.

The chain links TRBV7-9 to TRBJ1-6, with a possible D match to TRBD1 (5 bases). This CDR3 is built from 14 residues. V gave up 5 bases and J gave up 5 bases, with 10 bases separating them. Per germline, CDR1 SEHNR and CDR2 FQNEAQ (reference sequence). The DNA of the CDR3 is TGTGCCAGCAGCCAAGACAGCAATAATTCACCCCTCCACTTT. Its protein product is CASSQDSNNSPLHF.